This T cell receptor beta chain was identified during a study of cytomegalovirus exposure and HLA in healthy donors. On the study more broadly: It was reported in a later analysis that the same platform had been used for the 120 validation repertoires as for the roughly 650 first-cohort repertoires.

Only in-frame clones appear in the TCRdb table, and some are missing; sequencing was by immunoSEQ multiplex PCR. Of about 160,000 clones in the sample, roughly 90% were seen once. J was trimmed by 1 base and V by 5 bases; bases with no gene match: 11. Germline V lookup: CDR1 MNHEY, CDR2 SMNVEV (reference sequence). CDR3 length: 17 residues. This clonotype was obtained from a woman in her late teens or twenties in good health and CMV-seronegative. The V gene is TRBV27, the J gene TRBJ2-5, with 9 nucleotides matching TRBD1. Sequences were obtained from PBMCs. The DNA of the CDR3 is TGTGCCAGCAGTCCACTACGAGGGACAGGGCGCCAAGAGACCCAGTACTTC. Protein product: CASSPLRGTGRQETQYF.